Each of the 8 T cell receptor beta chains below was sequenced from the same sample in a study of PD-1 blockade in mismatch repair-deficient tumors. Repertoires were generated with immunoSEQ multiplex PCR, while TCRdb's copy carries only in-frame clones and drops some. The data show more than 90,000 clones, 60% to 85% seen once. The starting material was peripheral blood, obtained approximately 64 weeks after starting pembrolizumab. The receptors stem from an adult with mismatch repair-deficient cancer.

V and J are TRBV5-1 and TRBJ2-3; D possibly corresponds to TRBD1 (6 bases). CDR1 and CDR2 (germline): SGHRS, YFSETQ. V lost 4 bases and J 1 base, leaving 16 bases between the germline ends. The CDR3 is 16 residues long. The CDR3 nucleotides read TGCGCCAGCAGCCTCACAGGGTACGTGGGCACAGATACGCAGTATTTT. Protein sequence: CASSLTGYVGTDTQYF.

CDR3: CASSSRDRPVYGYTF. CDR3 sequence (DNA): TGTGCCAGCAGTTCTAGGGACAGACCCGTCTATGGCTACACCTTC. The chain couples TRBV27 to TRBJ1-2, with 7 nucleotides matching TRBD1. V was clipped by 4 bases and J by 4 bases; unmatched bases: 9. The CDR3 is 15 residues long. Germline V gives CDR1 MNHEY, CDR2 SMNVEV (reference sequence).

V and J are TRBV7-8 and TRBJ2-2, with 10 bases identical to TRBD2. V was clipped by 2 bases and J by 6 bases; unmatched bases: 12. The CDR3 consists of 18 residues. Germline values: CDR1 SGHVS, CDR2 FQNEAQ. CDR3 nucleotide sequence: TGTGCCAGCAGCTTAAAAGTTAGCGGGAGGCGGGGGGCCGGGGAGCTGTTTTTT. It is translated as CASSLKVSGRRGAGELFF.

This chain's CDR3 is CASSRAAGGQVDNEQFF. CDR3 sequence (DNA): TGTGCCAGCTCCCGAGCGGCGGGAGGTCAGGTGGACAATGAGCAGTTCTTC. This chain joins TRBV11-2 and TRBJ2-1; 8 bases agree with TRBD2. CDR1 is SGHAT and CDR2 is FQNNGV in the germline V gene. Trimming took 8 bases from V and 5 from J; bases not matched to a gene: 17. CDR3 length: 17 residues. The whole variable domain, filled in from reference TRBV11-2 and TRBJ2-1, reads EAGVAQSPRYKIIEKRQSVAFWCNPISGHATLYWYQQILGQGPKLLIQFQNNGVVDDSQLPKDRFSAERLKGVDSTLKIQPAKLEDSAVYLCASSRAAGGQVDNEQFFGPGTRLTVL.

There are a few counts of this clone. The chain has TRBV2 and TRBJ1-2, with 9 bases matching TRBD1. The V and J ends lost 5 bases and 2 bases, in that order; junction bases with no gene match: 6. The germline CDR1 and CDR2 sequences are SNHLY and FYNNEI. The CDR3 is 15 residues long. The CDR3 nucleotides read TGTGCCAGCAGTTACAGGGGGCGGAGGAACTATGGCTACACCTTC. Translated, it gives CASSYRGRRNYGYTF.

The V gene is TRBV11-2, the J gene TRBJ1-1, with D uncertain. Trimming stripped 0 bases from V and 4 bases from J, with 6 bases between. Germline CDR1 and CDR2: SGHAT and FQNNGV. CDR3 length equals 13 residues. CDR3 coding DNA: TGTGCCAGCAGCTTAGATTCGGTCACTGAAGCTTTCTTT. This encodes CASSLDSVTEAFF.

The V and J genes are TRBV9 and TRBJ1-2; TRBD1 might be the D (5 bases). The germline gives CDR1 SGDLS, CDR2 YYNGEE. Deletions cut 3 bases from V and 6 bases from J, with 18 bases between. This CDR3 is built from 15 residues. CDR3 in DNA: TGTGCCAGCAGCGCTACCAGCGCAGGGCTTAATGGCTACACCTTC. Translated: CASSATSAGLNGYTF.

The chain joins TRBV11-2 to TRBJ2-2; D not certain. Germline-derived CDR1 and CDR2 are SGHAT and FQNNGV. Trimming left V 5 bases short and J 5 bases short, with 27 bases between. This CDR3 is 19 amino acids long. In DNA, the CDR3 is TGTGCCAGCAGCAAAGACGGTTTGTCACCCGTCCCACTTACCGGGGAGCTGTTTTTT. This encodes CASSKDGLSPVPLTGELFF.